This entry describes one T cell receptor (beta chain). As yet, its antigen is unknown. In each case, RNA was isolated and then reverse transcribed into cDNA as the sequencing template. Repertoires were generated with immunoSEQ multiplex PCR, while TCRdb's copy carries only in-frame clones and drops some. The data contain about 210,000 clones, under 70% of them seen just once; the ten biggest clones take up roughly 4.2%. The record originates from a study of CD8+ T cells in alopecia areata. For the study at large: Severity scores in treated patients reflected the percentage of scalp affected.

Treatment indicated: oral pan-JAK inhibitor, 5-10 mg twice daily. Study conclusions and caveats: Scalp clonality and expanded CD8+ clones among the top 100 were significantly decreased by tofacitinib.

V gave up 5 bases and J gave up 8 bases, with 12 bases separating them. The CDR3 length is 12 residues. Germline CDR1 and CDR2: MNHEY and SVGAGI. The rearrangement links TRBV6-5 to TRBJ1-2; tentatively, D is TRBD1 (5 bases). Specimen: CD4+ T cells sorted from blood, collected at week 4, from a patient treated with tofacitinib. The TCR was taken from a human donor with alopecia areata. CDR3 nucleotide sequence: TGTGCCAGCAGTCGCGAGGGGACCGGCTACACCTTC. As protein: CASSREGTGYTF.